This T cell receptor beta chain was sequenced for a study of OX40 agonist ivuxolimab in advanced cancers. Profiling relied on immunoSEQ multiplex PCR, and the TCRdb table lists in-frame clones only, not all of them. This table has about 43,000 clones, 80% appearing once. The CDR3 runs 13 residues. Trimming removed 6 bases from V and 1 base from J, with 9 bases in between. The germline V gene has CDR1 LNHNV and CDR2 YYDKDF (reference sequence). Here the sequenced sample was CD4+ or CD8+ T cells sorted from blood, taken in a trial of the OX40 agonist ivuxolimab. V usage is TRBV15 and J usage is TRBJ1-1; D may be TRBD1 (5 bases). This receptor was obtained from an adult with an advanced solid tumor such as melanoma, head and neck, liver or kidney cancer. The CDR3 protein is CATRTGQNTEAFF. CDR3 DNA: TGTGCCACCAGAACAGGACAGAACACTGAAGCTTTCTTT.